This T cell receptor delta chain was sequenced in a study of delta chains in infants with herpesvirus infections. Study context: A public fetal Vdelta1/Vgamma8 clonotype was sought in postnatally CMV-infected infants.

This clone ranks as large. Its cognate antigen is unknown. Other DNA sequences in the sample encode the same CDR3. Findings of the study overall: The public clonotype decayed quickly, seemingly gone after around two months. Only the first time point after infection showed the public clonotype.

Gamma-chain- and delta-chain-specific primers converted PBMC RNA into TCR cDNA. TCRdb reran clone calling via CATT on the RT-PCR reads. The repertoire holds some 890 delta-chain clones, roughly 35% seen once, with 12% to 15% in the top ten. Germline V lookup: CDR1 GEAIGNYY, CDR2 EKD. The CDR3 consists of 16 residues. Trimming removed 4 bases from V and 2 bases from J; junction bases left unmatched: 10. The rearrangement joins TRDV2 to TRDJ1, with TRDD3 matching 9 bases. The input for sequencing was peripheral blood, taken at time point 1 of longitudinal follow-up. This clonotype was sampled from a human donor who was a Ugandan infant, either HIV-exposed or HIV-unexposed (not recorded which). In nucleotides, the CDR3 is TGTGCCTGTGAGCCGTACTGGGGGAGTTATACCGATAAACTCATCTTT. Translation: CACEPYWGSYTDKLIF.